This T cell receptor (beta chain) is from a study of T-cell reconstitution after alpha-beta-depleted transplantation in children. Preparation of the TCRbeta library involved a method that used unique molecular identifiers. A single record per CDR3 protein comes from TCRdb applying MiXCR to the PCR reads. The sample has about 600,000 distinct CDR3 sequences, roughly 24% seen once. Looked up from germline, CDR1 is MRHNA and CDR2 is SNTAGT. The CDR3 contains 15 residues. Deletions cut 5 bases from V and 3 bases from J, with 16 bases between. This clonotype was counted a few times. The clonotype comes from a boy less than two years old who had a stem cell transplant for acute myeloid leukemia, so the T cells may come from the graft donor. The chain employs TRBV6-4 and TRBJ1-1; D is perhaps TRBD1 (6 bases). The material was PBMCs, mostly from graft donor cells, obtained 360 days after TCRalphabeta/CD19-depleted stem cell transplant. The CDR3 is CASSIEGGGYTEAFF. In DNA, the CDR3 is TGTGCCAGCAGTATCGAAGGGGGGGGGTACACTGAAGCTTTCTTT.